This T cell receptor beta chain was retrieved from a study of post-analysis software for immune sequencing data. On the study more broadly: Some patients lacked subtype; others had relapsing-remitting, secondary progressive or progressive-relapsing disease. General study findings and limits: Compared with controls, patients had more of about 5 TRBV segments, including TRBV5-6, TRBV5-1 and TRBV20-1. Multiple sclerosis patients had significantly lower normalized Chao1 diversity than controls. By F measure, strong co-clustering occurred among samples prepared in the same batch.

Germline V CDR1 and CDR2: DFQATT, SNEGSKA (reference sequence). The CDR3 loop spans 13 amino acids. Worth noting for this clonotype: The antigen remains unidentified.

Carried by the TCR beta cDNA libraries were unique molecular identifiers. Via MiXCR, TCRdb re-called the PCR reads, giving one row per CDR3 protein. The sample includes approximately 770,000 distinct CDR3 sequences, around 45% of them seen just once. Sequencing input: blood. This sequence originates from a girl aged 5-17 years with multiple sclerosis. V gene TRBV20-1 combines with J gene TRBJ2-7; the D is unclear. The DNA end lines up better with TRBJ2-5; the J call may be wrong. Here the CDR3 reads CSALTPSGGTQYF. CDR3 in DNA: TGCAGTGCTCTCACCCCTAGTGGTGGGACCCAGTACTTC.